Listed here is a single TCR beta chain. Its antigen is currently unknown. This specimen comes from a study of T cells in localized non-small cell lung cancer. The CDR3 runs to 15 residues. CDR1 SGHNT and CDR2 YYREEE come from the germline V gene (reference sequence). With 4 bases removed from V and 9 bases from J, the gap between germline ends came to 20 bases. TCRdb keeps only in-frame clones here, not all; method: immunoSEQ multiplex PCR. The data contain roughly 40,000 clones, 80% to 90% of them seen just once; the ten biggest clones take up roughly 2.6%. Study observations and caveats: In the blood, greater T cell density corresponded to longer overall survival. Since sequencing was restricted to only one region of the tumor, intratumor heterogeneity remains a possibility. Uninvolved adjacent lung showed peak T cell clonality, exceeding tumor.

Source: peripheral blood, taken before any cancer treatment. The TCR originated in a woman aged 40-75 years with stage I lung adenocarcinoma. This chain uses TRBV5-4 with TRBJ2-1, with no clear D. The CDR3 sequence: CASSVDMGKVGEQFF. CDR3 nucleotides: TGTGCCAGCAGCGTAGACATGGGGAAAGTGGGTGAGCAGTTCTTC.